A selection of T cell receptor beta chains follows, all from one sample in a study of T-cell reconstitution after alpha-beta-depleted transplantation in children. MiXCR was run by TCRdb on the PCR reads, yielding one entry per CDR3 protein. The sample consists of hundreds of thousands of distinct CDR3 sequences, 16% of them appearing once. Sequenced material: PBMCs, mostly from graft donor cells, taken 360 days after TCRalphabeta/CD19-depleted stem cell transplant. The receptors here all came from a male patient aged 10 to 17 who had a stem cell transplant for acute lymphoblastic leukemia, so the T cells may come from the graft donor. CDR3s include the opening cysteine and the closing phenylalanine or tryptophan. The order of the fields is J gene, CDR3 length, clone size, V gene, D gene, CDR3 DNA, CDR3 protein. A D gene is named only where the DNA matches it firmly. A clone size is listed for some rows: how often the clone was seen (once, few, many), or a class if it is expanded.

TRBJ2-1,14,NA,TRBV10-3,NA,TGTGCCATCAGTGAGGCAATTACCTACAATGAGCAGTTCTTC,CAISEAITYNEQFF
TRBJ2-1,10,many,TRBV7-9,NA,TGTGCCAGCCCTCTCGATGAGCAGTTCTTC,CASPLDEQFF
TRBJ1-2,14,few,TRBV29-1,TRBD1,TGCAGCGTTGAAAGGTCAGGGGGCGTCAATGGCTACACCTTC,CSVERSGGVNGYTF
TRBJ2-5,14,few,TRBV29-1,NA,TGCAGCGTGGGCGTCGTGGTGTGGGAGGAGACCCAGTACTTC,CSVGVVVWEETQYF
TRBJ2-6,16,NA,TRBV5-1,NA,TGCGCCAGCAGCTTGGGTTGGAGGGCTGGGGCCAACGTCCTGACTTTC,CASSLGWRAGANVLTF
TRBJ2-1,14,few,TRBV7-8,TRBD2,TGTGCCAGCAGCTTTGACGAGACTAGCTATGAGCAGTTCTTC,CASSFDETSYEQFF
TRBJ2-7,14,many,TRBV5-1,NA,TGCGCCAGCAGCAAGGGCCCGCCAACCTACGAGCAGTACTTC,CASSKGPPTYEQYF
TRBJ2-1,12,NA,TRBV5-1,NA,TGCGCCAGCAGCAGCTTGGGCGATGAGCAGTTCTTC,CASSSLGDEQFF
TRBJ1-4,13,NA,TRBV29-1,NA,TGCAGCGTTGAAGATGGGAGGCGCGAAAAACTGTTTTTT,CSVEDGRREKLFF
TRBJ2-5,15,NA,TRBV5-1,TRBD1,TGCGCCAGCTCACGGGCGACAGGGGGCAAGGAGACCCAGTACTTC,CASSRATGGKETQYF
TRBJ2-2,15,few,TRBV6-5,NA,TGTGCCAGCAGTTCGATCCGAGAGGGTACCGGGGAGCTGTTTTTT,CASSSIREGTGELFF
TRBJ2-1,14,NA,TRBV9,TRBD1,TGTGCCAGCAGCGTAGGATTGACAGGGAATGAGCAGTTCTTC,CASSVGLTGNEQFF
TRBJ2-1,15,few,TRBV20-1,NA,TGCAGTGCTAGAGATGCGGGGCCCGTGAGCAATGAGCAGTTCTTC,CSARDAGPVSNEQFF
TRBJ2-3,16,NA,TRBV12-3/TRBV12-4,TRBD2,TGTGCCAGCACCTACGAGACTAGCGGGAACACAGATACGCAGTATTTT,CASTYETSGNTDTQYF
TRBJ2-2,17,NA,TRBV13,TRBD2,TGTGCCAGCAGCTTGGAACGGGCTAGCGGGTCGGCCGGGGAGCTGTTTTTT,CASSLERASGSAGELFF
TRBJ1-1,12,NA,TRBV5-1,TRBD1,TGCGCCAGCAGCCGCCAGGGGGCTGAAGCTTTCTTT,CASSRQGAEAFF
TRBJ1-5,13,NA,TRBV20-1,NA,TGCAGTGCTAGCGTCCCAGGAGTTTTGGCCCAGCATTTT,CSASVPGVLAQHF
TRBJ2-1,14,NA,TRBV5-1,NA,TGCGCCAGCAGCTTCTCCCTCTCCTACAATGAGCAGTTCTTC,CASSFSLSYNEQFF
TRBJ2-4,15,NA,TRBV20-1,NA,TGCAGTGCTAGAGCCACCGGGCAGGGCGTGAACATTCAGTACTTC,CSARATGQGVNIQYF
TRBJ2-1,15,few,TRBV29-1,TRBD1,TGCAGCGTTGGGGGGACAGTTAGGACCTACAATGAGCAGTTCTTC,CSVGGTVRTYNEQFF
TRBJ1-2,13,few,TRBV7-6,NA,TGTGCCAGCAGCCCTAGGAGGAACTATGGCTACACCTTC,CASSPRRNYGYTF
TRBJ2-7,15,few,TRBV10-2,NA,TGCGCCAGCAGTGAGGTGGGGGTCGGTTCGAACGAGCAGTACTTC,CASSEVGVGSNEQYF
TRBJ2-6,17,few,TRBV29-1,NA,TGCAGCGTTGAAGGCCCGGGACCCCATCTTGGGGCCAACGTCCTGACTTTC,CSVEGPGPHLGANVLTF
TRBJ2-5,13,NA,TRBV2,NA,TGTGCCAGCAGGGGTCCCAGGGAAGAGACCCAGTACTTC,CASRGPREETQYF
TRBJ1-5,14,few,TRBV12-3/TRBV12-4,NA,TGTGCCAGCAGTCCCTCATGGGGCAATCAGCCCCAGCATTTT,CASSPSWGNQPQHF
TRBJ1-1,17,few,TRBV20-1,NA,TGCAGTGCTAGAGATGGTTACAAAAGGGGAGGGAACACTGAAGCTTTCTTT,CSARDGYKRGGNTEAFF